The T cell receptor beta chain under discussion was sequenced for a study of PD-1 blockade in classical Hodgkin lymphoma. Profiled with immunoSEQ multiplex PCR; TCRdb holds only in-frame clones, not every one. The sample shows 25,000 to 35,000 clones, less than 90% of them seen only once. This clone occurred once. Its antigen is not identified. Study-wide results and limits: Whoever responded completely had baseline diversity much like that seen in newly diagnosed patients. Relapsed/refractory patients reportedly had lower baseline diversity than newly diagnosed patients. A significant rise in TCR diversity by C4D1 was seen for CD4+ but not CD8+ cells.

With no exception, relapse followed autologous stem cell transplantation in all patients, and brentuximab vedotin exposure varied. Trimming stripped 0 bases from V and 2 bases from J, with 9 bases between. The CDR3 runs 15 residues. Germline loops: CDR1 SGHAT, CDR2 FQNNGV. This sequence joins TRBV11-2 and TRBJ2-3; D is undetermined. Here the sequenced sample was peripheral blood mononuclear cells (PBMCs), taken before the second cycle of nivolumab. This sequence originates from a human donor with classical Hodgkin lymphoma. CDR3 protein: CASSLDPVTTDTQYF. The DNA of the CDR3 is TGTGCCAGCAGCTTAGATCCGGTCACCACAGATACGCAGTATTTT.